The entry below describes one T cell receptor (beta chain). Its binding antigen is unknown. The record has no base qualities; no much larger clone is one base away. TCRbeta CDR3 regions were amplified from genomic DNA using the immunoSEQ Assay, a bias-controlled multiplex PCR. The authors' pipeline ran thus. Within the assay, amplification of reference gene primers was used to estimate how many nucleated cells each sample contained. Sequence reads were collapsed and filtered to measure the absolute abundance of every unique TCRbeta CDR3 rearrangement. Productive Simpson clonality was computed per sample as the square root of Simpson's diversity index over productive rearrangements. The table was pulled from immuneACCESS by TCRdb, which kept in-frame rearrangements only. Such tables lose some clones; where checked, under half of the loss comes from unresolved V genes, and the rest has no known cause. V and J calls and clone size come straight from that table; D and trimming were deduced from the DNA. In all, the sample holds some 350,000 clones, and 85% to 90% of those were seen once. Of the sample, nearly 6.5% is held by the ten largest clones.

One collaborating source in Seattle enrolled patients while the patients were actively infected and followed the patients over time throughout the course of disease. Each collaborating institution followed its own protocols to collect whole blood in K2EDTA tubes. For TCRbeta analysis, collaborators shipped samples as frozen whole blood, isolated PBMCs, or DNA extracted from either of those sample types. The sample is drawn from a study of blood T cell repertoires in COVID-19 (dated by TCRdb to between 2020 and 2021). General notes on the study: The collaborator samples originated in the United States, Italy and Spain and spanned the acute and convalescent phases of COVID-19. The prospective study material was composed of cDNA or gDNA derived from T cells, B-cell-depleted T cells, or PBMCs. The dataset comprised deeply sampled blood TCRbeta repertoires from subjects exposed to, actively infected with, or recovered from COVID-19. The repertoires were released in a freely available public database intended as a resource for research on the immune response to SARS-CoV-2. Samples came from the ongoing ImmuneRACE study (first 160 participants) plus 1,254 subjects from 6 global collaborators. Nearly every sample came with metadata listing a de-identified subject ID, COVID-19 status, age in years and sex. Where HLA class I and class II types were available, the types were taken from metadata supplied by the sample provider, not from assay-based typing. Study-wide findings and limitations: Clinical and demographic metadata were provided uncurated, with the amount varying by source and participant.

Relative to germline, V is 3 bases shorter and J is 7 bases shorter, with 12 bases between their ends. According to the germline V gene (reference sequence), CDR1 reads LNHDA and CDR2 reads SQIVND. Its CDR3 holds 14 amino acids, cysteine through phenylalanine. The only DNA kept is the CDR3, 42 bases in frame from the first base. The rearranged chain carries TRBV19 and TRBJ1-4, with a tentative D gene TRBD1 over 5 matching bases. Sequencing was performed on peripheral blood. The sequence came from a woman between 45 and 60 years old with COVID-19, enrolled during active disease. For the CDR3, the sequence is CASSITRAPEKLFF. In nucleotide form, the sequence is TGTGCCAGTAGTATTACCAGGGCCCCTGAAAAACTGTTTTTT.